This is a list of T cell receptor beta chains from one sample in a study of spatial heterogeneity in lung cancer. TCRdb redid the calling of the 5' RACE reads with MiXCR, one entry per CDR3 protein. The sample includes more than 80,000 distinct CDR3 sequences, 9.5% to 15% of them seen just once. Sequenced material: PBMCs, taken at surgery. The receptors stem from a male donor with early-stage non-small cell lung cancer. CDR3s include the opening cysteine and the closing phenylalanine or tryptophan. A D gene is named only where the DNA matches it firmly. Expanded clones are given a class, and other clones once, few, many or no size at all.

j_call,d_call,clone_size,v_call,cdr3_nt,cdr3_aa
TRBJ2-7,TRBD2,many,TRBV5-1,TGCGCCAGCGGGGAGGGGAGTACTGACGAGCAGTACTTC,CASGEGSTDEQYF
TRBJ1-1,NA,few,TRBV20-1,TGCAGTGCCACCCTAGGCCTTGAAGCTTTCTTT,CSATLGLEAFF
TRBJ2-1,TRBD2,NA,TRBV7-8,TGTGCCAGCAGCCCGGGACTAGCGGGAGGGAGGGAGCAGTTCTTC,CASSPGLAGGREQFF
TRBJ1-1,TRBD1,NA,TRBV7-2,TGTGCCAGCAGCTTGTTAGGACAGGGGATGACTGAAGCTTTCTTT,CASSLLGQGMTEAFF
TRBJ2-3,TRBD1,few,TRBV11-2,TGTGCCAGCAGCCCCTCGGGACAGGCCACAGATACGCAGTATTTT,CASSPSGQATDTQYF
TRBJ2-6,TRBD1,few,TRBV5-4,TGTGCCAGCAGCTTGTGGTTTGCAGGGGGCTTTGGGGCCAACGTCCTGACTTTC,CASSLWFAGGFGANVLTF
TRBJ2-7,TRBD2,NA,TRBV7-9,TGTGCCAGCCGCCCCCCGGGACTAGCGGGAGTTGAGCAGTACTTC,CASRPPGLAGVEQYF
TRBJ2-7,NA,few,TRBV7-8,TGTGCCAGCAGCTTAGTGGCGGGGTACGAGCAGTACTTC,CASSLVAGYEQYF
TRBJ2-7,NA,NA,TRBV5-1,TGCGCCAGCAGCTTGGTCCCCGACGGAGAGCAGTACTTC,CASSLVPDGEQYF
TRBJ1-1,NA,few,TRBV27,TGTGCCAGCAGTTTATCATGGGGGAACACTGAAGCTTTCTTT,CASSLSWGNTEAFF
TRBJ1-4,TRBD1,few,TRBV29-1,TGCAGCGCCAGAAAGGGGACAGGCGCGGGGGGTGAAAAACTGTTTTTT,CSARKGTGAGGEKLFF
TRBJ2-7,TRBD1,few,TRBV7-9,TGTGCCAGCAGCGGCGGACAGGACCCCTACGAGCAGTACTTC,CASSGGQDPYEQYF
TRBJ1-3,NA,NA,TRBV7-2,TGTGCCAGCAGCTTGGGGCTGGAGGGAAACACCATATATTTT,CASSLGLEGNTIYF
TRBJ1-1,NA,NA,TRBV2,TGTGCCAGCCGGGGACACCCCACCACTGAAGCTTTCTTT,CASRGHPTTEAFF
TRBJ2-5,NA,many,TRBV5-6,TGTGCCAGCAGCTCCGGTGAGACCCAGTACTTC,CASSSGETQYF
TRBJ2-6,NA,NA,TRBV6-5,TGTGCCAGCAGGGAAACCGGGTCCCCATTGGCTGGGGCCAACGTCCTGACTTTC,CASRETGSPLAGANVLTF
TRBJ2-7,NA,NA,TRBV12-3/TRBV12-4,TGTGCCAGCAGCCATGAAGCGGCCGAGCAGTACTTC,CASSHEAAEQYF
TRBJ1-4,TRBD1,many,TRBV7-8,TGTGCCAGCAGTTATCGACAGGGAGAGCCGAATGAAAAACTGTTTTTT,CASSYRQGEPNEKLFF
TRBJ2-7,NA,NA,TRBV2,TGTGCCAGCAGTGAAACAGCAGGGACCTACGAGCAGTACTTC,CASSETAGTYEQYF
TRBJ2-1,NA,few,TRBV28,TGTGCCAGCAGTTCTACGGGACCTTACAATGAGCAGTTCTTC,CASSSTGPYNEQFF
TRBJ2-5,TRBD1,NA,TRBV6-2/TRBV6-3,TGTGCCAGCAGTACCCGGGACAGACTCCAAGAGACCCAGTACTTC,CASSTRDRLQETQYF
TRBJ1-4,TRBD1,NA,TRBV4-3,TGCGCCAGCAGCCAAGGGCCGTCGACGGACAGGGAAAAACTGTTTTTT,CASSQGPSTDREKLFF
TRBJ2-6,NA,many,TRBV20-1,TGCAGTGCTAGATGGGGAACTGGGGCCAACGTCCTGACTTTC,CSARWGTGANVLTF
TRBJ2-1,TRBD2,many,TRBV24-1,TGTGCCACCAGTGATGTCGGGAGGGGGGATGAGCAGTTCTTC,CATSDVGRGDEQFF
TRBJ2-1,TRBD1,NA,TRBV20-1,TGCAGTCCCAGGGACAGGGGCCACAATGAGCAGTTCTTC,CSPRDRGHNEQFF
TRBJ1-2,TRBD1,many,TRBV7-2,TGTGCCAGCAGCCTCGACAGGGGGGCTAACTATGGCTACACCTTC,CASSLDRGANYGYTF
TRBJ1-4,NA,NA,TRBV6-5,TGTGCCAGCAGTTACTCGCAGGGCGGTGTTGAAAAACTGTTTTTT,CASSYSQGGVEKLFF
TRBJ1-1,NA,NA,TRBV6-5,TGTGCCAGCAGCTACTCCCGGGATCTGAACACTGAAGCTTTCTTT,CASSYSRDLNTEAFF
TRBJ2-7,NA,NA,TRBV11-2,TGTGCCAGCAGCCTCCCGGGGGCCTACGAGCAGTACTTC,CASSLPGAYEQYF
TRBJ1-5,NA,NA,TRBV27,TGTGCCAGCAGTTTCAGCGGGACCCATAGTCAGCCCCAGCATTTT,CASSFSGTHSQPQHF
TRBJ2-3,TRBD2,many,TRBV4-2,TGTGCCAGCAGCCAGGACTTCCTAGCGGGAGGGCCAGATACGCAGTATTTT,CASSQDFLAGGPDTQYF
TRBJ2-5,NA,NA,TRBV29-1,TGCAGCGTTAACGGGGGGCTTGTAGGGGAGACCCAGTACTTC,CSVNGGLVGETQYF
TRBJ2-1,NA,NA,TRBV6-5,TGTGCCAGCCAACGGACCTCCTTTTTCTCCTACAATGAGCAGTTCTTC,CASQRTSFFSYNEQFF
TRBJ1-5,NA,NA,TRBV6-6,TGTGCCAGCAGTTACGCGAGCAGGGACGGGGAGCCCCAGCATTTT,CASSYASRDGEPQHF
TRBJ2-3,TRBD2,many,TRBV7-2,TGTGCCAGCAGCTCCTTTAGCGGGGGTCCCGAAGATACGCAGTATTTT,CASSSFSGGPEDTQYF
TRBJ2-2,NA,NA,TRBV6-2/TRBV6-3,TGTGCCAGCAGTTACTCTGGTGCCTGGACCGGGGAGCTGTTTTTT,CASSYSGAWTGELFF
TRBJ2-7,NA,NA,TRBV5-1,TGCGCCAGCAGCAAAGGAGGGCAGGGGCCCTACGAGCAGTACTTC,CASSKGGQGPYEQYF
TRBJ1-2,NA,NA,TRBV27,TGTGCCAGCAGGGGGCTGTTTGGTGGCTACACCTTC,CASRGLFGGYTF
TRBJ1-2,TRBD1,NA,TRBV7-8,TGTGCCAGCAGCTTAGCGTTTTTCTCAAGGGGGCCCTATGGCTACACCTTC,CASSLAFFSRGPYGYTF
TRBJ1-1,NA,NA,TRBV24-1,TGTGCCACCAGTGACCCGGGCCAGAAAGCTTTCTTT,CATSDPGQKAFF
TRBJ1-2,NA,NA,TRBV2,TGTGCCAGCAGTGGGCAGGGGTCCCTCTATGGCTACACCTTC,CASSGQGSLYGYTF
TRBJ2-3,TRBD1,NA,TRBV6-5,TGTGCCAGCAGTTACTCGAGCAGGGGGCTCGGAGATACGCAGTATTTT,CASSYSSRGLGDTQYF
TRBJ1-3,TRBD1,many,TRBV9,TGTGCCAGCAGCGTATCAGGGGGGAGAGGAAACACCATATATTTT,CASSVSGGRGNTIYF
TRBJ2-2,NA,few,TRBV7-9,TGTGCCAGCAGCGAAGCGAGCTTTGCCACCGGGGAGCTGTTTTTT,CASSEASFATGELFF
TRBJ2-7,NA,few,TRBV10-3,TGTGCCATCAGTGAGTCGATGGGGGTATTTTACGAGCAGTACTTC,CAISESMGVFYEQYF
TRBJ2-1,NA,NA,TRBV20-1,TGCAGTGCTAGAGATTACTCCCGAATGGATGAGCAGTTCTTC,CSARDYSRMDEQFF
TRBJ1-6,NA,few,TRBV6-6,TGTGCCAGTCGATATCAGGACGATAATTCACCCCTCCACTTT,CASRYQDDNSPLHF
TRBJ2-6,NA,few,TRBV6-2/TRBV6-3,TGTGCCAGCAGTGCATTAGGTGGGGCCAACGTCCTGACTTTC,CASSALGGANVLTF
TRBJ2-4,NA,few,TRBV7-2,TGTGCCAGCAGCTCGGGAAGGAGTCAACACTTC,CASSSGRSQHF